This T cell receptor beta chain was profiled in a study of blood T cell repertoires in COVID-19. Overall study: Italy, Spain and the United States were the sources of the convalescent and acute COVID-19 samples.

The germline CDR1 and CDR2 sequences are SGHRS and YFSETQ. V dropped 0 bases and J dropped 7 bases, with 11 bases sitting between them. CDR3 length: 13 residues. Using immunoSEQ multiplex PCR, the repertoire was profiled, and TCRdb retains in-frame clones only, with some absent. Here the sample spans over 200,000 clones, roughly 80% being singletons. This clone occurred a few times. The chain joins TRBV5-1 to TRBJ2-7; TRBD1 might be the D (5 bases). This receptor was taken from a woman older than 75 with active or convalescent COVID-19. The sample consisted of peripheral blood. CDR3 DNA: TGCGCCAGCAGCTTGGTTGGTTCAGGGGAGCAGTACTTC. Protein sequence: CASSLVGSGEQYF. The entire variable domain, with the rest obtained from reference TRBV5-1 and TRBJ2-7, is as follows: KAGVTQTPRYLIKTRGQQVTLSCSPISGHRSVSWYQQTPGQGLQFLFEYFSETQRNKGNFPGRFSGRQFSNSRSEMNVSTLELGDSALYLCASSLVGSGEQYFGPGTRLTVT.